The 8 T cell receptor beta chains in this list originate from one sample, sequenced in a study of tumor and adjacent non-tumor tissue in lung cancer. RNA was extracted from bulk tissue without any cell sorting. The library came from three nested PCR rounds adapted from ARM-PCR protocols. MiXCR, applied by TCRdb to the multiplex PCR reads, yields one record per CDR3 protein. The sample has around 79,000 distinct CDR3 sequences, 55% to 80% seen once; the top ten hold approximately 10%. The material sequenced was lung tumor tissue. The source is a woman between 40 and 50 years old with non-small cell lung cancer.

A remark on this clonotype: The junction departs from the called germline gene at one end, perhaps through a read error. This chain links TRBV29-1 with TRBJ1-4; D may be TRBD1 (5 bases). The length of the CDR3 is 12 residues. Germline assignment: CDR1 SQVTM and CDR2 ANQGSEA. CDR3 sequence (DNA): TGCAGCGTTATGAAGGGGTGGGAAAAAGTGTTTTTT. Its protein product is CSVMKGWEKVFF.

A word on this clonotype: One junction end does not reproduce the germline sequence, and a read error may be involved. The chain links TRBV7-3 to TRBJ2-1, with D perhaps TRBD2 (5 bases). This CDR3 is 15 amino acids long. Germline values: CDR1 SGHTA, CDR2 FQGTGA. The CDR3 region has the DNA TGTGCCAGCAACTTAAGAGGGCTAGCAAACAATGAGCAGTTCTTC. This translates into CASNLRGLANNEQFF.

This clonotype has at least ten counts. This chain connects TRBV28 to TRBJ2-1; 8 nucleotides match TRBD2. Germline V gene data show CDR1 as MDHEN and CDR2 as SYDVKM. The V gene end was trimmed by 3 bases and the J gene end by 5 bases; junction bases not matched to a gene: 12. The length of the CDR3 is 17 residues. This CDR3 reads CASSLNGGGAGHNEQFF. The DNA of the CDR3 is TGTGCCAGCAGTTTGAACGGGGGGGGTGCGGGTCACAATGAGCAGTTCTTC.

The V gene is TRBV11-2, the J gene TRBJ2-7; D is perhaps TRBD2 (6 bases). Trimming pared 5 bases from V and 4 bases from J, leaving 18 bases between. The CDR3 is made up of 15 amino acids. Looked up from germline, CDR1 is SGHAT and CDR2 is FQNNGV. CDR3 DNA: TGTGCCAGCAGCCACCCCTGGACTATCGAATACGAGCAGTACTTC. It translates to CASSHPWTIEYEQYF.

This clonotype was found a few times. The chain carries TRBV5-6 and TRBJ2-3, with 9 bases aligning to TRBD2. Per germline, CDR1 SGHDT and CDR2 YYEEEE. Trimming removed 7 bases from V and 1 base from J; junction bases left unmatched: 10. This CDR3 spans 16 amino acids. The CDR3 DNA reads as TGTGCCAGCTGTTATTTTAGCGGGAGACGCACAGATACGCAGTATTTT. It codes for CASCYFSGRRTDTQYF.

Comment on this clonotype: The conserved final phenylalanine or tryptophan is absent from the CDR3, which likely points to a read error. The DNA is omitted, as the CDR3 cannot be located on it reliably, and the CDR3 follows TCRdb's listing. The chain links TRBV11-2 to TRBJ2-1; no DNA check was done on the table's D call, TRBD2. The CDR3 is 14 residues long, counting both termini. In germline, CDR1 is SGHAT, CDR2 FQNNGV. The CDR3 spells CASSWTSGNNERFC.

The rearrangement joins TRBV5-6 to TRBJ2-3; 7 bases map to TRBD2. Germline-derived CDR1 and CDR2 are SGHDT and YYEEEE. V trimming: 4 bases; J trimming: 7 bases; junction bases outside the gene matches: 18. This CDR3 comprises 17 residues. CDR3 DNA sequence: TGTGCCAGCAGCCACACCTCTAGCGGTGGTCTAGCGAATACGCAGTATTTT. Translating it yields CASSHTSSGGLANTQYF.

About this clonotype itself: A junction boundary mismatches the germline segment, possibly from a read error. CDR3 bases: TGTGCCATCAGTAATTCGGGAGGGGGGGGAGCCAAAAACATTCAGTACTTC. Its translation: CAISNSGGGGAKNIQYF. The chain couples TRBV6-5 to TRBJ2-4; 8 nucleotides line up with TRBD2. The CDR3 has 17 amino acids. Germline V lookup: CDR1 MNHEY, CDR2 SVGAGI.